The 8 T cell receptor beta chains below were found in one sample sequenced in a study of CD8 T cells in ankylosing spondylitis. A single record per CDR3 protein comes from TCRdb applying MiXCR to the 5' RACE reads. The sample holds 130,000 to 150,000 distinct CDR3 sequences; roughly 8% are singletons and the top ten take under 7.5%. Sequenced: synovial fluid, either unsorted or a sorted T cell fraction (not recorded which). The receptors come from a male donor with ankylosing spondylitis.

In its sample, this clonotype was seen a few times. This chain joins TRBV5-4 and TRBJ2-2; 8 nucleotides align to TRBD1. Germline V CDR1 and CDR2: SGHNT, YYREEE (reference sequence). The trim removed 3 bases at V and 4 bases at J, leaving 5 bases unmatched. The CDR3 length is 15 residues. The CDR3 loop is CASSSGTGSTGELFF. DNA of the CDR3: TGTGCCAGCAGCTCCGGGACAGGCTCCACCGGGGAGCTGTTTTTT.

This chain links TRBV6-2 or TRBV6-3 with TRBJ1-5, with D uncertain. The CDR3 covers 13 residues. With 2 bases removed from V and 7 bases from J, the gap between germline ends came to 9 bases. Germline values: CDR1 MNHEY, CDR2 SVGEGT. The CDR3 nucleotides read TGTGCCAGCAGTTACGGTAACCGACAGCCCCAGCATTTT. This sequence encodes CASSYGNRQPQHF.

This clonotype was counted many times. The chain recombines TRBV7-2 with TRBJ1-1; perhaps TRBD1 as D (5 bases). Trimming stripped 6 bases from V and 5 bases from J, with 16 bases between. Germline V lookup: CDR1 SGHTA, CDR2 FQGNSA. The CDR3 length is 14 residues. The CDR3: CASRRSGGNTEAFF. The CDR3 nucleotides are TGTGCCAGCAGGCGCTCTGGGGGGAATACTGAAGCTTTCTTT.

There are many counts of this clonotype. This sequence joins TRBV28 and TRBJ2-1, with 8 bases fitting TRBD2. The V segment lost 8 bases and the J segment 9 bases; nucleotides outside the gene matches: 12. The CDR3 is 14 amino acids. From germline, CDR1 is MDHEN and CDR2 SYDVKM. The CDR3 loop is CASDRERERSEQFF. The CDR3, as DNA: TGTGCCAGCGATAGGGAGCGGGAGCGAAGTGAGCAGTTCTTC.

This clonotype occurred many times. The chain joins TRBV7-9 to TRBJ2-1; 9 bases are shared with TRBD2. Unmatched junction bases numbered 6, after V lost 5 bases and J lost 10 bases. This CDR3 is 13 amino acids long. The germline CDR1 and CDR2 sequences are SEHNR and FQNEAQ (reference sequence). CDR3 loop: CASSQYSGGEQFF. For the CDR3, the DNA is TGTGCCAGCAGCCAATATAGCGGGGGAGAGCAGTTCTTC.

This clonotype was counted at least ten times. In DNA, the CDR3 is TGTGCCAGCAGTTCCGGGACTAGCGGTACGACCTCCTACGAGCAGTACTTC. This sequence encodes CASSSGTSGTTSYEQYF. J is TRBJ2-7 and V is TRBV28; 11 nucleotides agree with TRBD2. The CDR3 contains 17 residues. The V segment lost 4 bases and the J segment 0 bases; nucleotides outside the gene matches: 8. The germline V gene encodes CDR1 MDHEN and CDR2 SYDVKM.

The chain carries TRBV29-1 and TRBJ1-5, with 9 bases fitting TRBD1. Germline values: CDR1 SQVTM, CDR2 ANQGSEA. Unmatched junction bases numbered 2, after V lost 6 bases and J lost 2 bases. This CDR3 is 13 amino acids long. CDR3: CSVGQGRNQPQHF. DNA for the CDR3: TGCAGCGTGGGACAGGGTCGCAATCAGCCCCAGCATTTT. Based on the CDR3 plus reference TRBV29-1 and TRBJ1-5, the full variable domain is SAVISQKPSRDICQRGTSLTIQCQVDSQVTMMFWYRQQPGQSLTLIATANQGSEATYESGFVIDKFPISRPNLTFSTLTVSNMSPEDSSIYLCSVGQGRNQPQHFGDGTRLSIL.

This clonotype counts as medium-sized. The chain employs TRBV5-6 and TRBJ2-6; a weak D match, TRBD1 (6 bases). This CDR3 has 15 amino acids. The ends were cut back, 3 bases at V and 2 bases at J, with 9 bases in the middle. Germline-derived CDR1 and CDR2 are SGHDT and YYEEEE. The CDR3 sequence: CASSYRVAGANVLTF. Here the CDR3 DNA reads TGTGCCAGCAGCTACAGGGTTGCTGGGGCCAACGTCCTGACTTTC.